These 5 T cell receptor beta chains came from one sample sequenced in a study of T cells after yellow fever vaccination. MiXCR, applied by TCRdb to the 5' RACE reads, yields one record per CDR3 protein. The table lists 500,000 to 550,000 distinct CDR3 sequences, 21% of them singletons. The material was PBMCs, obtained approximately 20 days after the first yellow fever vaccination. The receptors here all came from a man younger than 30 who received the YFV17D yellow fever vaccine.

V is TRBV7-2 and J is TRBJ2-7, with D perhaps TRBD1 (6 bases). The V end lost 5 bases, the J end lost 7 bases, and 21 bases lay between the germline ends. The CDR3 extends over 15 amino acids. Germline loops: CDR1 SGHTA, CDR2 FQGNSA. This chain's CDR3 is CASSVSGTPGGEQYF. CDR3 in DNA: TGTGCCAGCAGCGTTTCCGGGACACCCGGCGGGGAGCAGTACTTC.

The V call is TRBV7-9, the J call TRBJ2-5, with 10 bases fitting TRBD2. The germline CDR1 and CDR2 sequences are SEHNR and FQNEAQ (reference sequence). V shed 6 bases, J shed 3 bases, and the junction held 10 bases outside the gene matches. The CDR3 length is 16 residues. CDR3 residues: CASSSPTSGVEETQYF. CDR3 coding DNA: TGTGCCAGCAGTTCCCCAACTAGCGGGGTTGAAGAGACCCAGTACTTC.

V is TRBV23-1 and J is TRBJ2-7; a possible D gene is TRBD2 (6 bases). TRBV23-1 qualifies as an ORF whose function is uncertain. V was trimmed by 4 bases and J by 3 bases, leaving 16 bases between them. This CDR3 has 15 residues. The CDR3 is CASSPHFCGIYEQYV. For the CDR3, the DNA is TGCGCCAGCAGTCCCCATTTTTGCGGGATCTACGAGCAGTACGTC.

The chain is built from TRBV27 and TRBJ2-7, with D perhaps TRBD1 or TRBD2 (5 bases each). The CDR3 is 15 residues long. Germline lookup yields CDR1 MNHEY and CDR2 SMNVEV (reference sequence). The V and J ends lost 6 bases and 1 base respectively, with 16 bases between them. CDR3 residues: CASRPRGTGSYEQYV. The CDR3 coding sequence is TGTGCCAGCAGACCAAGGGGAACGGGGTCCTACGAGCAGTACGTC.

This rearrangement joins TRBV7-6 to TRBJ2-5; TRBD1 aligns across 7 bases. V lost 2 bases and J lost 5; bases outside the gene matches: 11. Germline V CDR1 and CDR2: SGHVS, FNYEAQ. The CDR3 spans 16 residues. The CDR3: CASSLPGQVYRETQYF. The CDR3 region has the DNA TGTGCCAGCAGCTTACCTGGACAGGTCTATCGGGAGACCCAGTACTTC.